The clone carrying this T cell receptor (beta chain) was seen more than once but under ten times. These data belong to a study of blood T cells in healthy people across ages. Each donor had roughly 10 milliliters of peripheral blood drawn. The length of the CDR3 is 15 residues. Germline CDR1 LGHDT, CDR2 YNNKEL (reference sequence). V was clipped by 2 bases and J by 4 bases, with 11 bases between them. It was with a sample-barcoded 5' primer and a J-beta primer mix that a second PCR of about 6 to 12 cycles was run. TCRdb processed the 5' RACE reads anew with MiXCR; each CDR3 protein has one entry. The top ten clones hold around 18% of a sample with 450,000 to 700,000 distinct CDR3 sequences, 25% to 30% of them seen once.

Source material: blood. The chain employs TRBV3-1 and TRBJ2-2, with D perhaps TRBD1 or TRBD2 (5 bases each). The TCR originated in a woman aged 70-85 years in good health. CDR3 in DNA: TGTGCCAGCAGCCAAAATCGGGGACCCACCGGGGAGCTGTTTTTT. It is translated as CASSQNRGPTGELFF.